Listed below are T cell receptor beta chains from one sample, sequenced in a study of shared clonotypes between healthy human individuals. TCRdb's copy holds only in-frame clones and misses some; the assay was immunoSEQ multiplex PCR. The data contain about 670,000 clones, around 72% of them singletons. Sequenced sample: memory CD4+ T cells sorted from blood. The receptors originated from a woman in her 30s in good health. Each CDR3 is given with its conserved first and last residue. Each record gives: D gene, J gene, clone size, V gene, CDR3 protein, CDR3 DNA. A D gene is named only where the DNA matches it firmly. Size values are once, few and many counts, or a class for expanded clones, and some rows have none.

-,TRBJ1-6,-,TRBV30,CAWSSGEGYNSPLHF,TGTGCCTGGAGTTCCGGGGAGGGATATAATTCACCCCTCCACTTT
TRBD2,TRBJ2-1,-,TRBV2,CASLSRPASGGRTYNEQFF,TGTGCCAGCCTCTCAAGGCCGGCTAGCGGAGGGAGGACCTACAATGAGCAGTTCTTC
-,TRBJ1-1,-,TRBV7-9,CASSSGDFLNTEAFF,TGTGCCAGCAGCTCAGGGGACTTCTTGAACACTGAAGCTTTCTTT
-,TRBJ1-5,-,TRBV5-1,CASSEGEENQPQHF,TGCGCCAGCAGCGAAGGGGAGGAGAATCAGCCCCAGCATTTT
-,TRBJ2-1,-,TRBV9,CASSVGIYNEQFF,TGTGCCAGCAGCGTAGGTATTTACAATGAGCAGTTCTTC
TRBD1,TRBJ2-3,few,TRBV5-4,CASRATGGSDTQYF,TGTGCCAGCAGAGCAACAGGGGGATCAGATACGCAGTATTTT
TRBD1,TRBJ1-4,-,TRBV7-3,CASSLTGTANEKLFF,TGTGCCAGCAGCTTAACGGGGACAGCTAATGAAAAACTGTTTTTT
TRBD2,TRBJ2-1,-,TRBV19,CASSVTSGDYNEQFF,TGTGCCAGTAGTGTCACTAGCGGGGACTACAATGAGCAGTTCTTC
TRBD1,TRBJ2-7,-,TRBV10-1,CASNPGQGSYEQYF,TGCGCCAGCAATCCGGGACAGGGATCCTACGAGCAGTACTTC
-,TRBJ2-1,-,TRBV28,CASTTGRASFVGEQFF,TGTGCCAGCACCACGGGAAGGGCTAGCTTCGTAGGTGAGCAGTTCTTC